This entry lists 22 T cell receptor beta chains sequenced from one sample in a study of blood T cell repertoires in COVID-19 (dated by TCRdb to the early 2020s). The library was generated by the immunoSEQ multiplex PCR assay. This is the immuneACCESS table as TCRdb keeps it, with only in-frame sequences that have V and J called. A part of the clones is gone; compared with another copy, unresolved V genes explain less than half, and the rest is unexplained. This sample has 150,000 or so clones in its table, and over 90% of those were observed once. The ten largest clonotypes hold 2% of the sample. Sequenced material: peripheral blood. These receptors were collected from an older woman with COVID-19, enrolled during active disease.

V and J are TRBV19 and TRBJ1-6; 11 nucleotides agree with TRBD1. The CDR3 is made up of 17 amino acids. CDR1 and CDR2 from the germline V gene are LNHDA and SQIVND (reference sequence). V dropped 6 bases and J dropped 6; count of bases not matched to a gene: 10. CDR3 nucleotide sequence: TGTGCCAGTAGGAGGAGAGGACAGGGGGCAGGTAATTCACCCCTCCACTTT. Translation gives CASRRRGQGAGNSPLHF.

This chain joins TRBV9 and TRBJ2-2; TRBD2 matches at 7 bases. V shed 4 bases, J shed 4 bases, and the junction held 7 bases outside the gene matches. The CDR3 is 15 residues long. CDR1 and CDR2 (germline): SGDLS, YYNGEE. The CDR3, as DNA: TGTGCCAGCAGCATAACATCGGGGGGCACCGGGGAGCTGTTTTTT. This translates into CASSITSGGTGELFF.

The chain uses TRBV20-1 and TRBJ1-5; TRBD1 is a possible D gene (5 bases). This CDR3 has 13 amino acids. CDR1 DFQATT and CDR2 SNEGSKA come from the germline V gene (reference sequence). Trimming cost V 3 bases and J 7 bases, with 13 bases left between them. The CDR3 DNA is TGCAGTGCTAGTGGACACGAGGGACAGCCCCAGCATTTT. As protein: CSASGHEGQPQHF.

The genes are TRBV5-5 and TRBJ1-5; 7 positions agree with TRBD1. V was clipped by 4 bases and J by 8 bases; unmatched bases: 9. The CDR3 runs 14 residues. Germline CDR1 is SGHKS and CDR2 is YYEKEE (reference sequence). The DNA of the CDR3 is TGTGCCAGCAGCGCGACAGGGCCGAGGGAGCCCCAGCATTTT. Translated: CASSATGPREPQHF. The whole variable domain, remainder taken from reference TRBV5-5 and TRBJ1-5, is DAGVTQSPTHLIKTRGQQVTLRCSPISGHKSVSWYQQVLGQGPQFIFQYYEKEERGRGNFPDRFSARQFPNYSSELNVNALLLGDSALYLCASSATGPREPQHFGDGTRLSIL.

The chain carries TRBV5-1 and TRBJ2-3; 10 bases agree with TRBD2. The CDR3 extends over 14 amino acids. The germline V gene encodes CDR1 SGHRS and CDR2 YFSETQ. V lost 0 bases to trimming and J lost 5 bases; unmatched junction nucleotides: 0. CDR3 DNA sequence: TGCGCCAGCAGCTTGGGACTAGCGGGAGATACGCAGTATTTT. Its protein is CASSLGLAGDTQYF.

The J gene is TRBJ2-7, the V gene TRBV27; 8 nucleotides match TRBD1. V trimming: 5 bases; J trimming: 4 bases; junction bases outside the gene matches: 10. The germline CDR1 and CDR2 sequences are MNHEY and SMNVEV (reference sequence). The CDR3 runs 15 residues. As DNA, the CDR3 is TGTGCCAGCAGTGCCTTGGGGACAGGATGGTACGAGCAGTACTTC. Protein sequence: CASSALGTGWYEQYF.

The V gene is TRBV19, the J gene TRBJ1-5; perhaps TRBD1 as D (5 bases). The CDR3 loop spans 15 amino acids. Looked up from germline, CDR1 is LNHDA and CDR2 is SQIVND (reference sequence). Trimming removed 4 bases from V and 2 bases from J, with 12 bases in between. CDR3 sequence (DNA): TGTGCCAGTAGTAACTGGAGGGACGGCAATCAGCCCCAGCATTTT. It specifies CASSNWRDGNQPQHF.

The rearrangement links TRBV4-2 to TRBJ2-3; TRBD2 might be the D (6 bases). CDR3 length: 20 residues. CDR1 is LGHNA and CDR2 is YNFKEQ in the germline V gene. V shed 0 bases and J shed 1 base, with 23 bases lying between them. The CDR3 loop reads CASSQDPWRAPDLRTDTQYF. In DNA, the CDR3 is TGTGCCAGCAGCCAAGATCCGTGGAGGGCCCCTGACCTCCGCACAGATACGCAGTATTTT.

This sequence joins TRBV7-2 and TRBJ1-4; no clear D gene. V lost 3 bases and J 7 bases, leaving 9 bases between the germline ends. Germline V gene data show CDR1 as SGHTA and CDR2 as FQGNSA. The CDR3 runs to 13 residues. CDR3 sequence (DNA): TGTGCCAGCAGCTTCCGACGGGGTGAAAAACTGTTTTTT. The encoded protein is CASSFRRGEKLFF.

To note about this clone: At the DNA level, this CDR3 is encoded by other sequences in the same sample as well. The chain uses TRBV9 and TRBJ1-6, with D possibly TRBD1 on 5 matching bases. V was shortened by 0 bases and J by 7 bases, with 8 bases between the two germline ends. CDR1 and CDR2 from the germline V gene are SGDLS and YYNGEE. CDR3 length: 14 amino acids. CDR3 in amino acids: CASSVGGSNSPLHF. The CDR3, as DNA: TGTGCCAGCAGCGTAGGGGGCTCAAATTCACCCCTCCACTTT.

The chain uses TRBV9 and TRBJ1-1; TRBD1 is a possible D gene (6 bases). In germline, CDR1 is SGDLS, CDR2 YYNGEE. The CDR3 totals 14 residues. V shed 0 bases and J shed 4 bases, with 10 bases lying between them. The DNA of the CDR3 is TGTGCCAGCAGCGTAGTAAGAGGGGGCACTGAAGCTTTCTTT. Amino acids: CASSVVRGGTEAFF.

CDR3 sequence (DNA): TGTGCCAGTAGGCCGGGACAGGGGATACATCAGCCCCAGCATTTT. Translated: CASRPGQGIHQPQHF. The V gene is TRBV19, the J gene TRBJ1-5, with 10 bases fitting TRBD1. The trim removed 6 bases at V and 5 bases at J, leaving 7 bases unmatched. The CDR3 has 15 amino acids. Germline loops: CDR1 LNHDA, CDR2 SQIVND (reference sequence).

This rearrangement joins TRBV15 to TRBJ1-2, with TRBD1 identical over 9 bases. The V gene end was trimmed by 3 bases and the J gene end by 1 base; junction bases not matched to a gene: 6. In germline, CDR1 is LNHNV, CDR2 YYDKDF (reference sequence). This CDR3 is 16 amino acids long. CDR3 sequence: CATSSNRGLDNYGYTF. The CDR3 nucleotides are TGTGCCACCAGCAGCAACAGGGGGCTGGATAACTATGGCTACACCTTC.

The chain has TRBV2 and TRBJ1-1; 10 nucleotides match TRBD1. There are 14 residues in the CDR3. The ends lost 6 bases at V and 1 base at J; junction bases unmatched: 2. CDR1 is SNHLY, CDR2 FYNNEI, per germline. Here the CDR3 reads CASRDRGGNTEAFF. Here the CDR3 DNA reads TGTGCCAGCAGGGACAGGGGGGGGAACACTGAAGCTTTCTTT.

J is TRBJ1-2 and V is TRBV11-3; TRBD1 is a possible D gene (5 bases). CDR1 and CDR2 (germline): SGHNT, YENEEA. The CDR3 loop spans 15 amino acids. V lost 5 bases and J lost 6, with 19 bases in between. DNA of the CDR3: TGTGCCAGCAGCCCCCAGTCGGGGGAGTTGGATGGCTACACCTTC. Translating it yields CASSPQSGELDGYTF. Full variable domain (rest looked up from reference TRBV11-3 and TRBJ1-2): EAGVVQSPRYKIIEKKQPVAFWCNPISGHNTLYWYLQNLGQGPELLIRYENEEAVDDSQLPKDRFSAERLKGVDSTLKIQPAELGDSAVYLCASSPQSGELDGYTFGSGTRLTVV.

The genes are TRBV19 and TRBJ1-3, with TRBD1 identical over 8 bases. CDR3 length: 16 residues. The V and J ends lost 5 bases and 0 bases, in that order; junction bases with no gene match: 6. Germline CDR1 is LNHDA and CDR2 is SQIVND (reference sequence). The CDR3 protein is CASSPLQGGSGNTIYF. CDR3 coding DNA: TGTGCCAGTAGTCCCCTACAGGGGGGCTCTGGAAACACCATATATTTT.

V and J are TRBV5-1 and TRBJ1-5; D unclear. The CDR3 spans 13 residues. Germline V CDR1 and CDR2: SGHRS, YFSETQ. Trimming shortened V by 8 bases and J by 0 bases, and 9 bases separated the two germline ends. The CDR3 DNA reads TGCGCCAGTCGGTTCAATAGCAATCAGCCCCAGCATTTT. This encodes CASRFNSNQPQHF.

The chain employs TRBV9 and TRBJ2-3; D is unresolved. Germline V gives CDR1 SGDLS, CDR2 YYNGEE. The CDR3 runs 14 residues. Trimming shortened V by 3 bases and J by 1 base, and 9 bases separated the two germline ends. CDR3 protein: CASSGDSRTDTQYF. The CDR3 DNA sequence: TGTGCCAGCAGCGGAGACTCCCGCACAGATACGCAGTATTTT.

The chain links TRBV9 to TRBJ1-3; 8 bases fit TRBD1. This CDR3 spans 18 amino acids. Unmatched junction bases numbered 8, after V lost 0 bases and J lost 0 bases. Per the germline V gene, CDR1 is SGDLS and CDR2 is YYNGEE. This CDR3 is CASSVESSGGYSGNTIYF. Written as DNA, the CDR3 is TGTGCCAGCAGCGTAGAATCGTCAGGGGGCTACTCTGGAAACACCATATATTTT.

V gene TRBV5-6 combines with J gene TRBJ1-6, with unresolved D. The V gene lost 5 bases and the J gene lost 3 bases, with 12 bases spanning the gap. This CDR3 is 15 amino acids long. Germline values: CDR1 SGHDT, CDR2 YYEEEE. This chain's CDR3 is CASRDTQVYNSPLHF. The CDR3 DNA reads TGTGCCAGCAGAGACACGCAGGTCTATAATTCACCCCTCCACTTT.

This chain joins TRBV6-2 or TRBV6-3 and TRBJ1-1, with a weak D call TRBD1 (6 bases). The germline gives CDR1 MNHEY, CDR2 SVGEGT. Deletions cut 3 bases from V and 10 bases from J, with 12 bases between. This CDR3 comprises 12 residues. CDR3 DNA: TGTGCCAGCAGTTATAGGCAGGGGAGAGCTTTCTTT. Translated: CASSYRQGRAFF.

The CDR3 DNA reads TGTGCCAGCAGTTATGCCGGGTCGAGCTCCTACGAGCAGTACTTC. It is translated as CASSYAGSSSYEQYF. The rearrangement joins TRBV6-2 or TRBV6-3 to TRBJ2-7, with no clear D. This CDR3 is built from 15 residues. With 3 bases removed from V and 0 bases from J, the gap between germline ends came to 12 bases. Germline V gene sequence: CDR1 MNHEY, CDR2 SVGEGT.